The 10 T cell receptor beta chains in this list originate from one sample, sequenced in a study of cytomegalovirus exposure and HLA in healthy donors. PCR primers comprised 60 Vbeta and 13 Jbeta primers. Profiling relied on immunoSEQ multiplex PCR, and the TCRdb table lists in-frame clones only, not all of them. The sample lists roughly 150,000 clones; around 83% were seen once. The sample taken for sequencing was PBMCs. The receptors stem from a woman between 18 and 30 years old in good health and CMV-seronegative.

The chain has TRBV7-9 and TRBJ2-3; weak D call: TRBD2 (6 bases). The length of the CDR3 is 16 residues. V shed 2 bases and J shed 0 bases, with 12 bases lying between them. The germline V gene encodes CDR1 SEHNR and CDR2 FQNEAQ (reference sequence). The CDR3 loop is CASSLRGSGSTDTQYF. The CDR3, as DNA: TGTGCCAGCAGCTTAAGAGGAAGCGGGAGCACAGATACGCAGTATTTT.

This clone was counted a single time. V and J are TRBV28 and TRBJ1-4; TRBD1 might be the D (5 bases). The CDR3 runs 14 residues. Per the germline V gene, CDR1 is MDHEN and CDR2 is SYDVKM. The ends were cut back, 4 bases at V and 7 bases at J, with 13 bases in the middle. CDR3 region: CASSWYRGGEKLFF. CDR3 DNA: TGTGCCAGCAGTTGGTACCGGGGGGGTGAAAAACTGTTTTTT.

The chain employs TRBV4-3 and TRBJ2-5; 8 bases line up with TRBD2. The CDR3 has 18 residues. Germline loops: CDR1 LGHNA, CDR2 YSLEER. With V trimmed by 0 bases and J by 1 base, 10 bases remained unmatched. The CDR3 sequence: CASSQEGLGGYVQETQYF. The CDR3 bases are TGCGCCAGCAGCCAAGAGGGACTAGGAGGATACGTCCAAGAGACCCAGTACTTC.

DNA of the CDR3: TGTGCCAGCAGCTTAGTTTTACAGGGTGAAACTGAAGCTTTCTTT. It is translated as CASSLVLQGETEAFF. V usage is TRBV7-9 and J usage is TRBJ1-1; tentatively, D is TRBD1 (6 bases). V was shortened by 1 base and J by 5 bases, with 14 bases between the two germline ends. CDR3 length: 15 residues. Per the germline V gene, CDR1 is SEHNR and CDR2 is FQNEAQ (reference sequence).

This clone was observed a few times. The V call is TRBV25-1, the J call TRBJ2-2; 8 nucleotides line up with TRBD1. The CDR3 runs to 16 residues. The V segment lost 8 bases and the J segment 3 bases; nucleotides outside the gene matches: 11. Per the germline V gene, CDR1 is MGHDK and CDR2 is SYGVNS. The CDR3 DNA is TGTGCCAGCCTCCCCTCGGACAGGGTCCACACCGGGGAGCTGTTTTTT. The encoded protein is CASLPSDRVHTGELFF.

This sequence joins TRBV7-9 and TRBJ2-3; 12 positions agree with TRBD2. Trimming took 4 bases from V and 5 from J; bases not matched to a gene: 7. From germline, CDR1 is SEHNR and CDR2 FQNEAQ (reference sequence). The CDR3 is 16 residues long. For the CDR3, the DNA is TGTGCCAGCAGCTGGACTAGCGGGATGATAAGAGATACGCAGTATTTT. Translated, it gives CASSWTSGMIRDTQYF.

The genes are TRBV7-2 and TRBJ1-2, with a weak D call TRBD1 (5 bases). The CDR3 covers 14 residues. Germline CDR1 is SGHTA and CDR2 is FQGNSA. V lost 2 bases and J 7 bases, leaving 14 bases between the germline ends. This chain's CDR3 is CASSLSAGQGGYTF. The CDR3 coding sequence is TGTGCCAGCAGCTTAAGCGCAGGGCAGGGTGGCTACACCTTC. Looking up the rest from reference TRBV7-2 and TRBJ1-2 gives the full variable domain: GAGVSQSPSNKVTEKGKDVELRCDPISGHTALYWYRQSLGQGLEFLIYFQGNSAPDKSGLPSDRFSAERTGGSVSTLTIQRTQQEDSAVYLCASSLSAGQGGYTFGSGTRLTVV.

The J gene is TRBJ2-1, the V gene TRBV27; 9 nucleotides line up with TRBD2. Trimming cost V 3 bases and J 0 bases; bases outside gene matches: 0. This CDR3 has 15 amino acids. Germline lookup yields CDR1 MNHEY and CDR2 SMNVEV (reference sequence). Here the CDR3 DNA reads TGTGCCAGCAGTTTTAGCGGGAGCTCCTACAATGAGCAGTTCTTC. Translation gives CASSFSGSSYNEQFF.

This chain links TRBV6-1 with TRBJ1-6; 9 nucleotides align to TRBD1. The CDR3 is 14 residues long. CDR1 is MNHNS, CDR2 SASEGT, per germline. J gave up 8 bases and V 8 bases, and 7 bases lay outside the gene matches. Here the CDR3 DNA reads TGTGCCAGCGCCGCCGGGACAGGGTATTCACCCCTCCACTTT. Its protein is CASAAGTGYSPLHF.

The chain carries TRBV2 and TRBJ2-3; TRBD2 agrees at 10 bases. The trim removed 4 bases at V and 5 bases at J, leaving 18 bases unmatched. The CDR3 is made up of 19 amino acids. CDR1 and CDR2 from the germline V gene are SNHLY and FYNNEI. CDR3 coding DNA: TGTGCCAGCAGTGGGCCTAGCGGGGGAGTGATGCCTCGTCGAGATACGCAGTATTTT. This codes for CASSGPSGGVMPRRDTQYF.